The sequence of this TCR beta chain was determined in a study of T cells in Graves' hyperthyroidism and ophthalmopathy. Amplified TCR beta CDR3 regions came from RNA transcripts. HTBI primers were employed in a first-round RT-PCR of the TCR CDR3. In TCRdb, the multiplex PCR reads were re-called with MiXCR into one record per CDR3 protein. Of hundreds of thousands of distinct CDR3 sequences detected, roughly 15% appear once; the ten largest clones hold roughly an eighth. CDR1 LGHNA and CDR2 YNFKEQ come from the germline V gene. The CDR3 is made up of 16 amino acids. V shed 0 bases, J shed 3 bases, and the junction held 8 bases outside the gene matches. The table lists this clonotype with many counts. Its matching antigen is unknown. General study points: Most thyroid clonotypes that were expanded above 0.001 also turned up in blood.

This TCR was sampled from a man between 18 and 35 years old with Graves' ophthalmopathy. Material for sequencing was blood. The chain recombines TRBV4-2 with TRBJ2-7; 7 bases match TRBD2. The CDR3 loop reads CASSQDPSGGYYEQYF. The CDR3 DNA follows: TGTGCCAGCAGCCAAGATCCTTCGGGAGGCTACTACGAGCAGTACTTC.